These 30 T cell receptor beta chains share one sample of origin, sequenced in a study of vaccination and CD4 T cells after COVID-19. Antigens of these TCRs are unknown. Cultured CD4+ T cell DNA underwent sequencing with the Oncomine TCR Beta short-read assay. From the PCR reads, TCRdb called clonotypes with MiXCR, one entry per CDR3 protein. The profile shows 25,000 to 30,000 distinct CDR3 sequences, about 50% of them singletons. The treatment here: roughly 11-day PBMC culture with coronavirus spike peptide pools or control peptides (ViraFEST assay). The input for sequencing was CD4+ T cells from blood, cultured in vitro, taken before SARS-CoV-2 vaccination. All receptors come from a human donor who received a COVID-19 vaccine.

The rearrangement uses TRBV6-5 and TRBJ1-3; tentatively, D is TRBD1 (6 bases). Trimming left V 0 bases short and J 6 bases short, with 9 bases between. Germline CDR1 reads MNHEY; CDR2 reads SVGAGI. This CDR3 spans 14 amino acids. CDR3 amino acids: CASSYSGAENTIYF. The CDR3 nucleotides are TGTGCCAGCAGTTACTCGGGGGCCGAAAACACCATATATTTT.

V and J are TRBV18 and TRBJ1-3; D unclear. V was cut by 3 bases and J by 0 bases, with 6 bases left in between. Germline CDR1 is KGHSH and CDR2 is LQKENI. CDR3 length: 14 amino acids. In DNA form, the CDR3 reads TGTGCCAGCTCACCCGCGGACTCTGGAAACACCATATATTTT. As protein: CASSPADSGNTIYF.

The rearrangement joins TRBV7-2 to TRBJ2-3, with 9 bases matching TRBD2. The CDR3 has 15 amino acids. The germline gives CDR1 SGHTA, CDR2 FQGNSA. Losses at the gene ends were 5 bases for V and 4 bases for J; bases not matched to a gene: 7. The CDR3 loop is CASSLSGGIADTQYF. The CDR3 DNA reads as TGTGCCAGCAGCCTTAGCGGGGGTATCGCAGATACGCAGTATTTT.

The rearrangement links TRBV29-1 to TRBJ2-1; TRBD1 agrees at 7 bases. The CDR3 loop spans 15 amino acids. The V segment lost 6 bases and the J segment 2 bases; nucleotides outside the gene matches: 10. Germline loops: CDR1 SQVTM, CDR2 ANQGSEA. The CDR3 sequence is CSVQYRGYTYNEQFF. The CDR3 nucleotides are TGCAGCGTGCAGTACAGGGGATATACCTACAATGAGCAGTTCTTC.

This clonotype occurred a few times. This chain joins TRBV30 and TRBJ1-5; possibly TRBD1 for D (5 bases). CDR1 and CDR2 (germline): GTSNPN, SVGIG (reference sequence). The CDR3 runs to 13 residues. Deletions cut 0 bases from V and 7 bases from J, with 10 bases between. This chain's CDR3 is CAWSVGGAQPQHF. The CDR3 nucleotides are TGTGCCTGGAGTGTTGGAGGGGCGCAGCCCCAGCATTTT.

This clonotype was seen a single time. CDR3 in amino acids: CASRGTGGNQETQYF. CDR3 DNA: TGTGCCAGCAGGGGGACGGGGGGCAACCAAGAGACCCAGTACTTC. V gene TRBV12-3 or TRBV12-4 combines with J gene TRBJ2-5; TRBD2 might be the D (7 bases). CDR3 length: 15 amino acids. Between the trimmed V and J ends, which lost 6 bases and 0 bases, there was a span of 14 bases.

The gene calls are TRBV27 and TRBJ2-2; no clear D. V was shortened by 5 bases and J by 4 bases, with 8 bases between the two germline ends. From germline, CDR1 is MNHEY and CDR2 SMNVEV (reference sequence). CDR3 length: 13 residues. The CDR3 DNA follows: TGTGCCAGCAGTCTTACGGGCACCGGGGAGCTGTTTTTT. It encodes CASSLTGTGELFF.

The genes are TRBV30 and TRBJ2-3; TRBD1 might be the D (5 bases). V lost 4 bases and J 0 bases, leaving 14 bases between the germline ends. The CDR3 runs to 15 residues. Looked up from germline, CDR1 is GTSNPN and CDR2 is SVGIG (reference sequence). CDR3 residues: CAWKRQSQSTDTQYF. The CDR3 region has the DNA TGTGCCTGGAAGAGACAGTCGCAGAGCACAGATACGCAGTATTTT.

The chain couples TRBV6-1 to TRBJ2-2; tentatively, D is TRBD2 (6 bases). CDR3 length: 17 amino acids. Germline CDR1 is MNHNS and CDR2 is SASEGT. Deletions cut 6 bases from V and 5 bases from J, with 22 bases between. The CDR3 here is CASRNPGYGAGTGELFF. For the CDR3, the DNA is TGTGCCAGCAGGAATCCTGGATACGGGGCGGGAACCGGGGAGCTGTTTTTT.

This chain uses TRBV5-1 with TRBJ2-1; D call uncertain. Trimming took off 4 bases at V and 3 bases at J, with 11 bases between the two ends. CDR3 length: 14 amino acids. Germline V gene sequence: CDR1 SGHRS, CDR2 YFSETQ. CDR3 nucleotides: TGCGCCAGCAGCCTGGCAGGCGTCTACAATGAGCAGTTCTTC. It codes for CASSLAGVYNEQFF.

This clonotype was observed a single time. V usage is TRBV5-1 and J usage is TRBJ2-7, with D maybe TRBD2 (5 bases). The CDR3 runs to 17 residues. Germline assignment: CDR1 SGHRS and CDR2 YFSETQ. The germline V and J ends were trimmed by 1 base and 0 bases, with 17 bases remaining between them. The CDR3 protein is CASSLFVGEKGSYEQYF. DNA for the CDR3: TGCGCCAGCAGCTTGTTCGTCGGGGAAAAAGGCTCCTACGAGCAGTACTTC.

In this sample, this clonotype turned up a few times. This chain uses TRBV7-6 with TRBJ1-5, with TRBD1 matching over 9 bases. The CDR3 length is 15 residues. The V and J ends lost 5 bases and 9 bases, in that order; junction bases with no gene match: 11. Germline CDR1 is SGHVS and CDR2 is FNYEAQ. CDR3 sequence: CASSPQETGGWPQHF. CDR3 nucleotides: TGTGCCAGCAGCCCTCAGGAGACAGGGGGTTGGCCCCAGCATTTT.

This clonotype was counted between two and nine times. This chain joins TRBV21-1 and TRBJ2-7; the tabulated D call, TRBD2, remains unverified against the DNA. TRBV21-1 is recorded as a pseudogene. The CDR3 is 15 residues long. This CDR3 reads CASSKEGGKLYEQYF. The CDR3 nucleotides are TGTGCCAGCAGCAAAGAGGGCGGGAAACTCTACGAGCAGTACTTC.

This clonotype was picked up a small number of times. The chain employs TRBV20-1 and TRBJ1-2, with 10 nucleotides matching TRBD1. V was pared by 1 base and J by 0 bases, with 11 bases of the junction left unmatched. Germline lookup yields CDR1 DFQATT and CDR2 SNEGSKA (reference sequence). The CDR3 covers 18 residues. CDR3 DNA: TGCAGTGCTAGAGCTCCGGGGACAGGGGATTTAGCTAACTATGGCTACACCTTC. Protein product: CSARAPGTGDLANYGYTF.

This sequence joins TRBV5-1 and TRBJ2-5, with a possible D match to TRBD1 (5 bases). Germline CDR1 SGHRS, CDR2 YFSETQ. This CDR3 is built from 14 residues. V shed 1 base and J shed 3 bases, with 10 bases lying between them. This CDR3 is CASSLKVGEETQYF. Written as DNA, the CDR3 is TGCGCCAGCAGCTTGAAGGTAGGGGAAGAGACCCAGTACTTC.

The chain's CDR3 is CASTPTGGSSGYTF. CDR3 in DNA: TGTGCCAGCACGCCGACAGGGGGGTCCAGTGGCTACACCTTC. The rearrangement joins TRBV3-1 to TRBJ1-2; 9 positions match TRBD1. The V gene end was trimmed by 7 bases and the J gene end by 7 bases; junction bases not matched to a gene: 10. CDR3 length: 14 amino acids. Germline V gene lookup returns CDR1 LGHDT and CDR2 YNNKEL (reference sequence).

DNA for the CDR3: TGTGCCAGCAGCTGGGGACAGGGGTCGCCCCAGCATTTT. Translated, it gives CASSWGQGSPQHF. V and J are TRBV12-3 or TRBV12-4 and TRBJ1-5, with TRBD1 matching over 10 bases. This CDR3 spans 13 amino acids. Trimming removed 6 bases from V and 9 bases from J; junction bases left unmatched: 5.

The chain is built from TRBV19 and TRBJ2-2; D possibly corresponds to TRBD1 (7 bases). Trimming stripped 4 bases from V and 4 bases from J, with 13 bases between. CDR1 is LNHDA, CDR2 SQIVND, per germline (reference sequence). The CDR3 loop spans 15 amino acids. The CDR3 region is CASSTRQGGTGELFF. DNA for the CDR3: TGTGCCAGTAGTACTCGACAGGGAGGCACCGGGGAGCTGTTTTTT. Full variable domain (missing parts from reference TRBV19 and TRBJ2-2): DGGITQSPKYLFRKEGQNVTLSCEQNLNHDAMYWYRQDPGQGLRLIYYSQIVNDFQKGDIAEGYSVSREKKESFPLTVTSAQKNPTAFYLCASSTRQGGTGELFFGEGSRLTVL.

This clonotype showed up just a few times. The rearrangement joins TRBV12-3 or TRBV12-4 to TRBJ2-3; 9 nucleotides agree with TRBD1. The CDR3 has 14 amino acids. After removal of 3 bases from V and 6 bases from J, the junction contained 4 bases not matched to a gene. The CDR3 sequence: CASSLGQGTDTQYF. CDR3 coding DNA: TGTGCCAGCAGTTTGGGACAGGGTACGGATACGCAGTATTTT.

This clonotype came up a few times. This chain links TRBV7-2 with TRBJ2-5; tentative D call: TRBD1 (6 bases). The CDR3 is made up of 13 amino acids. The germline V gene encodes CDR1 SGHTA and CDR2 FQGNSA. Trimming took 5 bases from V and 5 from J, leaving 12 bases between them. CDR3 loop: CASSRGGFETQYF. In DNA form, the CDR3 reads TGTGCCAGCAGCAGAGGGGGTTTTGAGACCCAGTACTTC.

V is TRBV14 and J is TRBJ2-5; the D gene is possibly TRBD2 (6 bases). V lost 5 bases to trimming and J lost 4 bases, with 17 bases between them. Germline values: CDR1 SGHDN, CDR2 FVKESK. This CDR3 has 15 residues. CDR3 bases: TGTGCCAGCAGCGCACGGGACTCATGGGGAGAGACCCAGTACTTC. This encodes CASSARDSWGETQYF.

This clonotype turned up a few times. The CDR3 region has the DNA TGCAGTGCTAGTGAAGGGGCTGAAGCTTTCTTT. The encoded protein is CSASEGAEAFF. This chain links TRBV20-1 with TRBJ1-1, with D perhaps TRBD1 (5 bases). This CDR3 has 11 amino acids. The germline V gene encodes CDR1 DFQATT and CDR2 SNEGSKA (reference sequence). V was trimmed by 3 bases and J by 6 bases, leaving 8 bases between them.

The chain has TRBV19 and TRBJ2-5; weak D call: TRBD1 (6 bases). The CDR3 has 14 amino acids. V shed 3 bases and J shed 5 bases, with 13 bases lying between them. Germline values: CDR1 LNHDA, CDR2 SQIVND (reference sequence). The CDR3 reads CASSITGFGETQYF. In DNA, the CDR3 is TGTGCCAGTAGTATTACAGGGTTTGGGGAGACCCAGTACTTC.

This clonotype was counted only a few times. This rearrangement joins TRBV24-1 to TRBJ1-2, with 12 positions matching TRBD1. V was pared by 9 bases and J by 6 bases, with 4 bases of the junction left unmatched. Germline assignment: CDR1 KGHDR and CDR2 SFDVKD. This CDR3 has 13 residues. The CDR3 sequence is CATGGQGAHGYTF. In DNA, the CDR3 is TGTGCCACCGGGGGACAGGGGGCTCATGGCTACACCTTC.

The chain joins TRBV2 to TRBJ2-7, with 7 positions matching TRBD1. The trim removed 6 bases at V and 2 bases at J, leaving 7 bases unmatched. Germline-derived CDR1 and CDR2 are SNHLY and FYNNEI. The CDR3 runs to 14 residues. CDR3 bases: TGTGCCAGCAGAATGGACAGGCCTGCCTACGAGCAGTACTTC. Translating gives CASRMDRPAYEQYF.

This clonotype was seen a few times. V and J are TRBV5-4 and TRBJ1-6; D is perhaps TRBD1 (5 bases). Germline CDR1 reads SGHNT; CDR2 reads YYREEE (reference sequence). This CDR3 region has 15 residues. V gave up 4 bases and J gave up 10 bases, with 18 bases separating them. The CDR3 region is CASSLKVGVGSPLHF. The CDR3 region has the DNA TGTGCCAGCAGCCTCAAGGTGGGGGTTGGATCACCCCTCCACTTT. Full variable domain (outside the CDR3, taken from reference TRBV5-4 and TRBJ1-6): ETGVTQSPTHLIKTRGQQVTLRCSSQSGHNTVSWYQQALGQGPQFIFQYYREEENGRGNFPPRFSGLQFPNYSSELNVNALELDDSALYLCASSLKVGVGSPLHFGNGTRLTVT.

The V and J genes are TRBV10-3 and TRBJ2-5; D call uncertain. The CDR3 is 17 amino acids. The germline V and J ends were trimmed by 0 bases and 5 bases, with 19 bases remaining between them. Germline-derived CDR1 and CDR2 are ENHRY and SYGVKD. CDR3 sequence reads: CAISESSYPGSYETQYF. The CDR3, as DNA: TGTGCCATCAGTGAGTCCTCGTATCCCGGTTCCTACGAGACCCAGTACTTC.

In its sample, this clonotype was seen a few times. V is TRBV6-1 and J is TRBJ2-2; 8 bases map to TRBD1. The CDR3 contains 14 residues. CDR1 and CDR2 from the germline V gene are MNHNS and SASEGT. The V gene end was trimmed by 6 bases and the J gene end by 2 bases; junction bases not matched to a gene: 2. DNA of the CDR3: TGTGCCAGCAGGGGGACAGGAAACACCGGGGAGCTGTTTTTT. This gives the protein CASRGTGNTGELFF.

The chain is built from TRBV4-2 and TRBJ2-5; 12 nucleotides agree with TRBD2. CDR3 length: 16 amino acids. After removal of 4 bases from V and 4 bases from J, the junction contained 7 bases not matched to a gene. The germline CDR1 and CDR2 sequences are LGHNA and YNFKEQ. The CDR3 DNA follows: TGTGCCAGCAGCCCCTACTCGGGACTAGCGGGAGAGACCCAGTACTTC. As protein: CASSPYSGLAGETQYF.

The chain couples TRBV19 to TRBJ2-3; 7 bases map to TRBD1. J lost 1 base, V lost 10 bases, and 11 bases had no gene match. Germline CDR1 and CDR2: LNHDA and SQIVND (reference sequence). CDR3 length: 15 residues. CDR3 nucleotide sequence: TGTGCCACCACGGAAAGGGGGCGCGGCACAGATACGCAGTATTTT. Its protein product is CATTERGRGTDTQYF.